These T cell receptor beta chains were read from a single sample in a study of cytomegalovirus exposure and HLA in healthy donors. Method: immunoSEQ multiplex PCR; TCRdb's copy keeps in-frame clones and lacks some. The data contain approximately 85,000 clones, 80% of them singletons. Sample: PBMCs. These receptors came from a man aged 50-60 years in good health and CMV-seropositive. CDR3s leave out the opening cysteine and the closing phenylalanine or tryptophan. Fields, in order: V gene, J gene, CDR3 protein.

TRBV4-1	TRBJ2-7	ASSFSGTNTYEQY
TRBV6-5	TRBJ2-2	ASRQKRGNTGELF
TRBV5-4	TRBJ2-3	ASSPHTDTRY
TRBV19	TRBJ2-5	ASSIRTGQETQY
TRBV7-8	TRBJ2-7	ASSFPSGSYEQY
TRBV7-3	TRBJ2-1	ASSLTGQGLNEQF
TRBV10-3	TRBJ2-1	AISEGRTSGRSEQF
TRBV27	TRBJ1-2	ASSSRDREWYGYT
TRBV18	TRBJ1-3	ASSRGGGSDSGNTIY
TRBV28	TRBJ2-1	ASSYPGSGSYNEQF
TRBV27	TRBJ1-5	ASRPTGGATFQPQH
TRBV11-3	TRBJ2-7	ASSLPDRGFSYEQY
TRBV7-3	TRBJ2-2	ASSSFRGRTNTGELF
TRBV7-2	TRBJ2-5	ASSSSTGGFGFGTQY
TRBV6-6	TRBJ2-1	ASSTLAFSSYNEQF
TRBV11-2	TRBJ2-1	ASSVAGAGNEQF
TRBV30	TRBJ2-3	AWSVDSSDTQY
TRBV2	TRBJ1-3	ASSEETGPGNTIY
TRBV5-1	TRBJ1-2	ASSPTGNYGYT
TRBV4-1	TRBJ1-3	ASSQSPRGNAGNTIY
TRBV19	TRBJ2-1	ASSHGGGNEQF
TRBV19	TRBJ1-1	ASNSPVERGSSTEAF
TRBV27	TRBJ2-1	ASSLTTGLSEQF
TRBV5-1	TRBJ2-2	ASSLLLAGGGTGELF
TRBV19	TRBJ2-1	ASRMGPVGNEQF